Listed here are 18 T cell receptor beta chains from one sample, sequenced in a study of blood T cell repertoires in COVID-19. Sequencing used immunoSEQ multiplex PCR; TCRdb keeps in-frame clones, though not all of them. The table has 88,000 or so clones, about 88% seen once. The sequencing input was peripheral blood. Source of these receptors: a man aged 55 to 70 with acute or convalescent COVID-19.

This chain links TRBV21-1 with TRBJ1-2; the table's D call TRBD1 went unverified against the DNA. TRBV21-1 is shown as a pseudogene. The CDR3 totals 17 residues. CDR3 in amino acids: CASRKNRDRDSNYGYTF. The CDR3 DNA sequence: TGTGCCAGCAGAAAAAACCGGGACAGGGACTCTAACTATGGCTACACCTTC.

This clone has a handful of counts. The J gene is TRBJ2-7, the V gene TRBV5-1, with 7 bases aligning to TRBD2. This CDR3 has 16 amino acids. CDR1 and CDR2 from the germline V gene are SGHRS and YFSETQ. Losses at the gene ends were 0 bases for V and 0 bases for J; bases not matched to a gene: 6. In nucleotides, the CDR3 is TGCGCCAGCAGCTTGGGCGGGAGTAGGAGCTCCTACGAGCAGTACTTC. Residues: CASSLGGSRSSYEQYF.

This clone was counted only a few times. The sample has other DNA sequences that encode this CDR3 too. The gene calls are TRBV18 and TRBJ2-7, with 7 bases identical to TRBD1. Germline loops: CDR1 KGHSH, CDR2 LQKENI. V gave up 2 bases and J gave up 4 bases; unmatched junction bases: 2. The CDR3 is 13 amino acids. Here the CDR3 reads CASSPGTAYEQYF. For the CDR3, the DNA is TGTGCCAGCTCACCAGGGACAGCTTACGAGCAGTACTTC. Complete variable domain (other parts from reference TRBV18 and TRBJ2-7): NAGVMQNPRHLVRRRGQEARLRCSPMKGHSHVYWYRQLPEEGLKFMVYLQKENIIDESGMPKERFSAEFPKEGPSILRIQQVVRGDSAAYFCASSPGTAYEQYFGPGTRLTVT.

The rearrangement joins TRBV19 to TRBJ1-5; D is perhaps TRBD1 (6 bases). From germline, CDR1 is LNHDA and CDR2 SQIVND (reference sequence). The CDR3 loop spans 16 amino acids. The V gene lost 4 bases and the J gene lost 5 bases, with 18 bases spanning the gap. The CDR3 nucleotides read TGTGCCAGTAGTACCTCAACACGGGGGGCCGATCAGCCCCAGCATTTT. Translation: CASSTSTRGADQPQHF.

The chain employs TRBV5-6 and TRBJ2-7; D might be TRBD1 (6 bases). Trimming shortened V by 7 bases and J by 3 bases, and 20 bases separated the two germline ends. This CDR3 contains 15 residues. CDR1 SGHDT and CDR2 YYEEEE come from the germline V gene. CDR3: CASRGGNKGVYEQYF. The CDR3 DNA reads TGTGCCAGCCGTGGGGGCAATAAAGGAGTCTACGAGCAGTACTTC.

The chain combines TRBV19 with TRBJ1-1, with D perhaps matching TRBD1 (5 bases). Germline values: CDR1 LNHDA, CDR2 SQIVND (reference sequence). The V gene lost 4 bases and the J gene lost 0 bases, with 12 bases spanning the gap. The CDR3 runs to 15 residues. CDR3 coding DNA: TGTGCCAGTAGTAGACCGGGACTTATGAACACTGAAGCTTTCTTT. Encoded protein: CASSRPGLMNTEAFF.

The genes are TRBV3-1 (or the pseudogene TRBV3-2) and TRBJ1-2; a possible D gene is TRBD1 (5 bases). This CDR3 has 13 residues. Looked up from germline, CDR1 is LGHDT and CDR2 is YNNKEL (reference sequence). The ends were cut back, 1 base at V and 8 bases at J, with 11 bases in the middle. This CDR3 reads CASSQARQGGYTF. The CDR3 coding sequence is TGTGCCAGCAGCCAAGCGAGGCAGGGCGGCTACACCTTC.

The chain couples TRBV11-2 to TRBJ2-3; 8 nucleotides agree with TRBD2. This CDR3 is built from 18 residues. V was pared by 0 bases and J by 7 bases, with 15 bases of the junction left unmatched. Germline CDR1 reads SGHAT; CDR2 reads FQNNGV. The CDR3 region is CASSLDWEERGRPNTQYF. The CDR3, as DNA: TGTGCCAGCAGCTTAGATTGGGAAGAGCGGGGGCGGCCGAATACGCAGTATTTT.

This chain connects TRBV28 to TRBJ2-4; 7 bases align to TRBD1. CDR1 is MDHEN and CDR2 is SYDVKM in the germline V gene. The ends lost 8 bases at V and 5 bases at J; junction bases unmatched: 9. CDR3 size: 14 residues. The CDR3: CASYSPGTENIQYF. As DNA, the CDR3 is TGTGCCAGCTACTCCCCCGGGACAGAAAACATTCAGTACTTC.

The chain recombines TRBV30 with TRBJ1-1; 8 bases map to TRBD1. The CDR3 runs to 14 residues. Germline CDR1 GTSNPN, CDR2 SVGIG (reference sequence). Trimming took 5 bases from V and 4 from J; bases not matched to a gene: 9. DNA for the CDR3: TGTGCCTGGGGGCGGACAGGGACGGGCACTGAAGCTTTCTTT. This codes for CAWGRTGTGTEAFF.

V usage is TRBV7-9 and J usage is TRBJ2-1; maybe TRBD2 (6 bases). The CDR3 is 15 amino acids. The germline V and J ends were trimmed by 8 bases and 5 bases, with 19 bases remaining between them. The V gene's germline CDR1 is SEHNR and CDR2 FQNEAQ (reference sequence). The CDR3 sequence: CASPSGRGLNNEQFF. CDR3 in DNA: TGTGCCAGCCCGTCGGGGCGGGGTCTTAACAATGAGCAGTTCTTC.

This chain uses TRBV10-2 with TRBJ2-5; D gene uncertain. Germline lookup yields CDR1 WSHSY and CDR2 SAAADI. The CDR3 extends over 13 amino acids. Trimming left V 6 bases short and J 2 bases short, with 10 bases between. The CDR3 nucleotides are TGCGCCAGCAGAGAACAGATTCAAGAGACCCAGTACTTC. It translates to CASREQIQETQYF.

The chain couples TRBV5-1 to TRBJ2-5, with 7 nucleotides matching TRBD1. CDR3 length equals 13 residues. The germline V gene encodes CDR1 SGHRS and CDR2 YFSETQ. V was pared by 1 base and J by 4 bases, with 1 base of the junction left unmatched. The CDR3 reads CASSLTGAETQYF. The CDR3 nucleotides are TGCGCCAGCAGCTTGACAGGGGCAGAGACCCAGTACTTC.

The V call is TRBV7-6, the J call TRBJ2-5, with D perhaps TRBD2 (7 bases). The CDR3 contains 15 residues. The V gene's germline CDR1 is SGHVS and CDR2 FNYEAQ. Trimming removed 1 base at V and 5 bases at J, with 14 bases between. The CDR3 loop is CASSLVGGAGETQYF. The CDR3 DNA reads as TGTGCCAGCAGCTTAGTTGGGGGGGCCGGGGAGACCCAGTACTTC.

The chain joins TRBV28 to TRBJ1-4; TRBD1 is a possible D gene (5 bases). Trimming removed 4 bases from V and 6 bases from J, with 15 bases in between. Germline CDR1 is MDHEN and CDR2 is SYDVKM. CDR3 length: 15 residues. CDR3 amino acids: CASSSPAGGDEKLFF. The CDR3 DNA reads TGTGCCAGCAGTTCCCCCGCCGGAGGGGATGAAAAACTGTTTTTT.

In regard to this clone: This sample includes further DNA sequences coding for the same CDR3. This chain links TRBV19 with TRBJ1-1; TRBD1 matches 10 bases. With 4 bases clipped from V and 1 base from J, the junction kept 3 bases outside the gene matches. In germline, CDR1 is LNHDA, CDR2 SQIVND (reference sequence). The CDR3 consists of 15 residues. The CDR3 coding sequence is TGTGCCAGTAGTAGGGACAGGGGATCGAACACTGAAGCTTTCTTT. Amino acid sequence: CASSRDRGSNTEAFF.

This chain uses TRBV7-2 with TRBJ1-1, with 10 bases aligning to TRBD1. The V and J ends lost 7 bases and 4 bases, in that order; junction bases with no gene match: 9. Germline V gene lookup returns CDR1 SGHTA and CDR2 FQGNSA. This CDR3 is 15 amino acids long. CDR3 amino acids: CASTRDRGSGTEAFF. The CDR3 region has the DNA TGTGCCAGCACCCGGGACAGGGGAAGTGGCACTGAAGCTTTCTTT.

The chain is built from TRBV11-2 and TRBJ1-1, with 8 bases lining up with TRBD1. Trimming cost V 5 bases and J 1 base; bases outside gene matches: 12. The germline V gene has CDR1 SGHAT and CDR2 FQNNGV. This CDR3 is built from 17 residues. CDR3 bases: TGTGCCAGCAGCCCTACCACATTAGGACAGGGGAACACTGAAGCTTTCTTT. It translates to CASSPTTLGQGNTEAFF.